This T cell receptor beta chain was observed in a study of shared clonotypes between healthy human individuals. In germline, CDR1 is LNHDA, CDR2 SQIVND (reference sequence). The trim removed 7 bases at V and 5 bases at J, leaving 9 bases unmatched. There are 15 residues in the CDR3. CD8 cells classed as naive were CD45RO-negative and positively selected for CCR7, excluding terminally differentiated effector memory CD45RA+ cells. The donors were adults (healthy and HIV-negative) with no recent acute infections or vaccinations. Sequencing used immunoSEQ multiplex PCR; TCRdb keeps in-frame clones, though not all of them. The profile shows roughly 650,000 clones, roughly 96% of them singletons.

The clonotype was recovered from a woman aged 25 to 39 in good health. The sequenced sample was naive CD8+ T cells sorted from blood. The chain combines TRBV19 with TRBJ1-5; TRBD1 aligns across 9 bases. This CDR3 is CASTRDREGDQPQHF. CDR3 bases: TGTGCCAGTACAAGGGACAGGGAGGGAGATCAGCCCCAGCATTTT.